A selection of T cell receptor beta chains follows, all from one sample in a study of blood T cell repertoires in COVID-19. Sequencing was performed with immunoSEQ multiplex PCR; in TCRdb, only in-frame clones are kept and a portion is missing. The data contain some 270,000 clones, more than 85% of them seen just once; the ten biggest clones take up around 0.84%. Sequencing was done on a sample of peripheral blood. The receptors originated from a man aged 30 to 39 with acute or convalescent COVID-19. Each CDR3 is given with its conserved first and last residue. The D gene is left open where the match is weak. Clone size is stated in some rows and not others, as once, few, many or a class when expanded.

cdr3_nt: TGTGCCAGCAGCCGACAGGGACAGGGACAGCCCCAGCATTTT
cdr3_aa: CASSRQGQGQPQHF
j_call: TRBJ1-5
clone_size: -
d_call: TRBD1
v_call: TRBV4-2

cdr3_nt: TGTGCCAGCAGCCCAATCCCAACCAGGGGCGGAGATACGCAGTATTTT
cdr3_aa: CASSPIPTRGGDTQYF
j_call: TRBJ2-3
clone_size: once
d_call: -
v_call: TRBV9

cdr3_nt: TGTGCCAGCAGTTACTTGCGAAGCTCCTACAATGAGCAGTTCTTC
cdr3_aa: CASSYLRSSYNEQFF
j_call: TRBJ2-1
clone_size: -
d_call: -
v_call: TRBV6-5

cdr3_nt: TGTGCCAGCAGTCATGACAGGGCCTGGGCTTTCTTT
cdr3_aa: CASSHDRAWAFF
j_call: TRBJ1-1
clone_size: -
d_call: TRBD1
v_call: TRBV6-5

cdr3_nt: TGTGCCAGCAGCTCCCCGGGACTAGGATACCATGAGCAGTTCTTC
cdr3_aa: CASSSPGLGYHEQFF
j_call: TRBJ2-1
clone_size: -
d_call: TRBD2
v_call: TRBV7-9

cdr3_nt: TGTGCCAGCAGCTCCGACAGGAGCTCCTACGAGCAGTACTTC
cdr3_aa: CASSSDRSSYEQYF
j_call: TRBJ2-7
clone_size: -
d_call: -
v_call: TRBV7-2

cdr3_nt: TGTGCCATCTCGGGACAGGAGGGAAACACCATATATTTT
cdr3_aa: CAISGQEGNTIYF
j_call: TRBJ1-3
clone_size: -
d_call: TRBD1
v_call: TRBV10-3

cdr3_nt: TGTGCCAGCAGCCTTACAGGGAGCTCCTACAATGAGCAGTTCTTC
cdr3_aa: CASSLTGSSYNEQFF
j_call: TRBJ2-1
clone_size: -
d_call: -
v_call: TRBV7-9

cdr3_nt: TGTGCCAGCAGTTGGGACAGGGGCGACAATTCACCCCTCCACTTT
cdr3_aa: CASSWDRGDNSPLHF
j_call: TRBJ1-6
clone_size: -
d_call: TRBD1
v_call: TRBV6-5

cdr3_nt: TGTGCCAGCAGGTCCACAGGGTTTTGGGAGCAGTTCTTC
cdr3_aa: CASRSTGFWEQFF
j_call: TRBJ2-1
clone_size: -
d_call: -
v_call: TRBV6-5

cdr3_nt: TGTGCCAGCCTCATGTCGCTAGCGGGGCATCAGTTCTTC
cdr3_aa: CASLMSLAGHQFF
j_call: TRBJ2-1
clone_size: -
d_call: TRBD2
v_call: TRBV28

cdr3_nt: TGTGCCAGTAGTATACAGGGGTTTGGGGCCAACGTCCTGACTTTC
cdr3_aa: CASSIQGFGANVLTF
j_call: TRBJ2-6
clone_size: -
d_call: -
v_call: TRBV19

cdr3_nt: TGTGCCAGCAGTGAAGCGCCAGAGGTCAGGGGTATGACCTTC
cdr3_aa: CASSEAPEVRGMTF
j_call: TRBJ1-2
clone_size: -
d_call: -
v_call: TRBV6-1

cdr3_nt: TGTGCCAGCAGCAAAGGGGTGTGGGGGGCCAACGTCCTGACTTTC
cdr3_aa: CASSKGVWGANVLTF
j_call: TRBJ2-6
clone_size: -
d_call: -
v_call: TRBV9

cdr3_nt: TGCGCCAGCAGTGCAGGGACCGGGGAGCTGTTTTTT
cdr3_aa: CASSAGTGELFF
j_call: TRBJ2-2
clone_size: -
d_call: -
v_call: TRBV10-2

cdr3_nt: TGTGCCAGCAGCCAAGATCCGGGAAGCTACGAGCAGTACTTC
cdr3_aa: CASSQDPGSYEQYF
j_call: TRBJ2-7
clone_size: many
d_call: -
v_call: TRBV3-1/TRBV3-2

cdr3_nt: TGCGCCAGCAGCCCAAGAGGGGAGCGGGGGCGGCGGGGACCGAACACCGGGGAGCTGTTTTTT
cdr3_aa: CASSPRGERGRRGPNTGELFF
j_call: TRBJ2-2
clone_size: -
d_call: TRBD2
v_call: TRBV4-1

cdr3_nt: TGTGCCAGCAGTTATTCGGGACAGTATAATTCACCCCTCCACTTT
cdr3_aa: CASSYSGQYNSPLHF
j_call: TRBJ1-6
clone_size: -
d_call: TRBD1
v_call: TRBV27

cdr3_nt: TGTGCCAGCAGTATAAGAAACCGGGACAGCTACGAGCAGTACTTC
cdr3_aa: CASSIRNRDSYEQYF
j_call: TRBJ2-7
clone_size: -
d_call: TRBD1
v_call: TRBV5-6

cdr3_nt: TGTGCCAGCAGTTACTCGGACAGGGGGCAGTACGAGCAGTACTTC
cdr3_aa: CASSYSDRGQYEQYF
j_call: TRBJ2-7
clone_size: -
d_call: TRBD1
v_call: TRBV6-5

cdr3_nt: TGTGCCAGCTCACCAAGGGAGGGAACGAACACTGAAGCTTTCTTT
cdr3_aa: CASSPREGTNTEAFF
j_call: TRBJ1-1
clone_size: -
d_call: -
v_call: TRBV18

cdr3_nt: TGTGCCAGCAGCCCCTTTCCCGAGACTAGCGGTCTAAGCTCCTACAATGAGCAGTTCTTC
cdr3_aa: CASSPFPETSGLSSYNEQFF
j_call: TRBJ2-1
clone_size: -
d_call: TRBD2
v_call: TRBV3-1/TRBV3-2

cdr3_nt: TGTGCCAGCAGCCCGTACAGGGGAAATACGCAGTATTTT
cdr3_aa: CASSPYRGNTQYF
j_call: TRBJ2-3
clone_size: -
d_call: TRBD1
v_call: TRBV7-8

cdr3_nt: TGTGCCAGCAGCCAAGCTCGATCAGGGCCAGGGAATGAAAAACTGTTTTTT
cdr3_aa: CASSQARSGPGNEKLFF
j_call: TRBJ1-4
clone_size: -
d_call: -
v_call: TRBV3-1/TRBV3-2

cdr3_nt: TGTGCCACCAGCAGAGATCCTCGGACAGGGGAGGACACTGAAGCTTTCTTT
cdr3_aa: CATSRDPRTGEDTEAFF
j_call: TRBJ1-1
clone_size: -
d_call: TRBD1
v_call: TRBV15

cdr3_nt: TGTGCCAGCTATAGGACTAGGAGGGAGACCCAGTACTTC
cdr3_aa: CASYRTRRETQYF
j_call: TRBJ2-5
clone_size: -
d_call: TRBD2
v_call: TRBV6-5

cdr3_nt: TGTGCCTGGAGCGCTAAAGGGACAGGGAATGAAAAACTGTTTTTT
cdr3_aa: CAWSAKGTGNEKLFF
j_call: TRBJ1-4
clone_size: many
d_call: TRBD1
v_call: TRBV30

cdr3_nt: TGTGCCAGTATAGGAACCGGGACAGGGGGCTGGGGTCAGCCCCAGCATTTT
cdr3_aa: CASIGTGTGGWGQPQHF
j_call: TRBJ1-5
clone_size: -
d_call: TRBD1
v_call: TRBV19

cdr3_nt: TGTGCCAGCTCACCACAGACTGATAACACTGAAGCTTTCTTT
cdr3_aa: CASSPQTDNTEAFF
j_call: TRBJ1-1
clone_size: -
d_call: -
v_call: TRBV18

cdr3_nt: TGTGCCAGCAGTGTCGGGACAGGGGGCAGATCCGTCACTGAAGCTTTCTTT
cdr3_aa: CASSVGTGGRSVTEAFF
j_call: TRBJ1-1
clone_size: -
d_call: TRBD1
v_call: TRBV6-1

cdr3_nt: TGTGCCAGCAGTTACGAGACAGGAGTAACGCAGTATTTT
cdr3_aa: CASSYETGVTQYF
j_call: TRBJ2-3
clone_size: -
d_call: -
v_call: TRBV6-5

cdr3_nt: TGTGCCAGCACCTCGGAGCAAGGACAGGCCGGGGGTGAACTGTTTTTT
cdr3_aa: CASTSEQGQAGGELFF
j_call: TRBJ1-4
clone_size: -
d_call: TRBD1
v_call: TRBV9

cdr3_nt: TGTGCCACCAGTTCAAGACTAGCGGGTGACTCTACGCAGTATTTT
cdr3_aa: CATSSRLAGDSTQYF
j_call: TRBJ2-3
clone_size: -
d_call: TRBD2
v_call: TRBV15

cdr3_nt: TGTGCCAGCAGCTTTAGGGGTGAGCAGTTCTTC
cdr3_aa: CASSFRGEQFF
j_call: TRBJ2-1
clone_size: -
d_call: -
v_call: TRBV7-9

cdr3_nt: TGTGCCAGCCGTGGCGGTGGCTACTCTGGGGCCAACGTCCTGACTTTC
cdr3_aa: CASRGGGYSGANVLTF
j_call: TRBJ2-6
clone_size: -
d_call: -
v_call: TRBV28

cdr3_nt: TGTGCCAGCACCTCCTACGGCGGATTGACAGATACGCAGTATTTT
cdr3_aa: CASTSYGGLTDTQYF
j_call: TRBJ2-3
clone_size: -
d_call: -
v_call: TRBV9

cdr3_nt: TGTGCCAGCAGTGTTCGACAGGGGTACACCGGGGAGCTGTTTTTT
cdr3_aa: CASSVRQGYTGELFF
j_call: TRBJ2-2
clone_size: once
d_call: TRBD1
v_call: TRBV6-2/TRBV6-3

cdr3_nt: TGCGCCAGCAGGGACAGGGGGATGGTAGGGCAGTACTTC
cdr3_aa: CASRDRGMVGQYF
j_call: TRBJ2-7
clone_size: once
d_call: TRBD1
v_call: TRBV10-2

cdr3_nt: TGCGCCAGCAGCCAAGGGGCAGGGGGGCCCTATGGCTACACCTTC
cdr3_aa: CASSQGAGGPYGYTF
j_call: TRBJ1-2
clone_size: -
d_call: TRBD1
v_call: TRBV4-1

cdr3_nt: TGTGCCAGCAGCCAAGCTCCGACTAGCACAGATACGCAGTATTTT
cdr3_aa: CASSQAPTSTDTQYF
j_call: TRBJ2-3
clone_size: -
d_call: -
v_call: TRBV4-2